Ten or more counts support the clone carrying this T cell receptor (beta chain). Preparing the TCRbeta library involved the use of unique molecular identifiers. Using its own MiXCR run on the PCR reads, TCRdb lists one record per CDR3 protein. Of more than 150,000 distinct CDR3 sequences listed, more than 14% are singletons. The sample comes from a study of T-cell reconstitution after alpha-beta-depleted transplantation in children. The V segment lost 5 bases and the J segment 6 bases; nucleotides outside the gene matches: 11. Germline values: CDR1 MDHEN, CDR2 SYDVKM. The CDR3 consists of 15 residues.

This clonotype was sampled from a human donor who donated a stem cell graft to a child with acute lymphoblastic leukemia. The sample here was PBMCs from the stem cell graft donor, taken from the stem cell graft. This sequence joins TRBV28 and TRBJ2-7; 9 bases line up with TRBD1. The CDR3 sequence: CASSPHRDREGEQYF. For the CDR3, the DNA is TGTGCCAGCAGTCCCCACCGGGACAGGGAGGGCGAGCAGTACTTC.